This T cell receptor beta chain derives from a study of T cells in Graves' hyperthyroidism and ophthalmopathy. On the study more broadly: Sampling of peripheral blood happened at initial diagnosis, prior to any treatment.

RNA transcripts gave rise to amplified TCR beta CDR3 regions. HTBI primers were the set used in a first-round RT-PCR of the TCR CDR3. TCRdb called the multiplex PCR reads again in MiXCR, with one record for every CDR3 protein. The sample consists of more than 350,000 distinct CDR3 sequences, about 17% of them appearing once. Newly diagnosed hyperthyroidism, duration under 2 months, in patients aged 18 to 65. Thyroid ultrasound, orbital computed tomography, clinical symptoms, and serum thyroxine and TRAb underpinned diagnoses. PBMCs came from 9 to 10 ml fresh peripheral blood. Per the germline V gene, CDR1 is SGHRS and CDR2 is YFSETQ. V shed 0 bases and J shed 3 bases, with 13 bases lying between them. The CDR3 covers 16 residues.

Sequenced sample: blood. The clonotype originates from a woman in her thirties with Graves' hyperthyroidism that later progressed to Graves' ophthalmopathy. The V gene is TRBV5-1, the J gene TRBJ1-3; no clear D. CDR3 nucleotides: TGCGCCAGCAGCTTGGCAGCCGGTGGCCTTGGAAACACCATATATTTT. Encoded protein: CASSLAAGGLGNTIYF. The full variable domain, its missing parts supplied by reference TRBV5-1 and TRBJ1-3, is KAGVTQTPRYLIKTRGQQVTLSCSPISGHRSVSWYQQTPGQGLQFLFEYFSETQRNKGNFPGRFSGRQFSNSRSEMNVSTLELGDSALYLCASSLAAGGLGNTIYFGEGSWLTVV.